Listed here is a single TCR beta chain. This entry comes from a study of blood T cell repertoires in COVID-19. Some clones are missing from TCRdb's copy, which holds only in-frame ones; the method was immunoSEQ multiplex PCR. The data contain about 300,000 clones, 89% of them singletons. The length of the CDR3 is 15 residues. The V and J ends lost 4 bases and 6 bases, in that order; junction bases with no gene match: 9. Germline lookup yields CDR1 SGHRS and CDR2 YFSETQ. The receptor was derived from a woman aged 40 to 50 who had recovered from COVID-19. Sequenced: PBMCs or T cells enriched from blood (not recorded which). The chain uses TRBV5-1 and TRBJ2-2; TRBD2 matches 7 bases. The CDR3 reads CASSSGTAKAGELFF. CDR3 sequence (DNA): TGCGCCAGCAGCAGCGGGACGGCTAAGGCCGGGGAGCTGTTTTTT.